Below are 21 T cell receptor beta chains sequenced from a single sample in a study of a mutant IDH1 vaccine in newly diagnosed glioma. Time point: week 11, during vaccination. The content of each vaccine dose was 300 ug of mutant IDH1 20-mer peptide, and topical imiquimod accompanied it. The antigens these receptors bind are not known. The method was immunoSEQ multiplex PCR; TCRdb's version includes in-frame clones alone and lacks a portion of them. The sample includes around 65,000 clones, about four fifths of them seen just once. Sequenced material: PBMCs, taken from a glioma patient whose treatment included an IDH1 peptide vaccine. The receptors here all came from a man aged 50 to 60 with glioma.

The chain joins TRBV20-1 to TRBJ2-3; D remains unclear. CDR1 DFQATT and CDR2 SNEGSKA come from the germline V gene (reference sequence). V lost 0 bases and J lost 10, with 8 bases in between. The CDR3 is 11 amino acids. The CDR3: CSARERRAQYF. For the CDR3, the DNA is TGCAGTGCTAGAGAGAGAAGGGCGCAGTATTTT.

This clone has only one observation. The chain has TRBV6-1 and TRBJ2-1; TRBD1 agrees at 9 bases. The CDR3 length is 15 residues. The germline CDR1 and CDR2 sequences are MNHNS and SASEGT. V dropped 6 bases and J dropped 6; count of bases not matched to a gene: 9. The CDR3 protein is CASRDTGGMPNEQFF. In DNA, the CDR3 is TGTGCCAGCAGAGATACAGGGGGCATGCCCAATGAGCAGTTCTTC.

This chain links TRBV6-5 with TRBJ1-1; D gene ambiguous. CDR1 and CDR2 from the germline V gene are MNHEY and SVGAGI. The length of the CDR3 is 13 residues. The ends were cut back, 4 bases at V and 0 bases at J, with 6 bases in the middle. The CDR3 is CASSSDLNTEAFF. CDR3 DNA: TGTGCCAGCAGTTCTGATCTGAACACTGAAGCTTTCTTT.

The chain combines TRBV19 with TRBJ1-5, with no clear D. The CDR3 contains 16 residues. V dropped 5 bases and J dropped 6 bases, with 20 bases sitting between them. Per germline, CDR1 LNHDA and CDR2 SQIVND (reference sequence). This CDR3 reads CASSRAGGLPGQPQHF. DNA of the CDR3: TGTGCCAGTAGTCGGGCAGGTGGCTTACCGGGTCAGCCCCAGCATTTT.

This CDR3 is CASSYSGDEAFF. The DNA for the CDR3 is TGTGCCAGCAGTTACTCCGGAGATGAAGCTTTCTTT. This chain uses TRBV6-6 with TRBJ1-1; no firm D call. V was clipped by 0 bases and J by 7 bases, with 6 bases between them. The germline V gene has CDR1 MNHNY and CDR2 SVGAGI (reference sequence). The CDR3 runs to 12 residues.

A word on this clone: Other DNA sequences in the same sample also yield this CDR3. This chain connects TRBV6-6 to TRBJ2-1; D is ambiguous. Germline V gives CDR1 MNHNY, CDR2 SVGAGI (reference sequence). With 0 bases removed from V and 4 bases from J, the gap between germline ends came to 7 bases. The CDR3 runs to 14 residues. CDR3 sequence: CASSYSRVYNEQFF. Here the CDR3 DNA reads TGTGCCAGCAGTTACTCTAGAGTTTACAATGAGCAGTTCTTC.

V gene TRBV19 combines with J gene TRBJ2-3; perhaps TRBD2 as D (6 bases). Germline V gives CDR1 LNHDA, CDR2 SQIVND (reference sequence). V was cut by 10 bases and J by 0 bases, with 14 bases left in between. The length of the CDR3 is 14 residues. CDR3 residues: CATKLAASTDTQYF. In nucleotides, the CDR3 is TGTGCCACCAAACTAGCAGCTAGCACAGATACGCAGTATTTT.

This chain connects TRBV27 to TRBJ2-7; D perhaps matches TRBD2 (6 bases). CDR1 is MNHEY, CDR2 SMNVEV, per germline (reference sequence). The CDR3 length is 13 residues. V was shortened by 5 bases and J by 5 bases, with 13 bases between the two germline ends. The CDR3 is CASSIGGENEQYF. In nucleotides, the CDR3 is TGTGCCAGCAGTATCGGCGGGGAAAACGAGCAGTACTTC.

In this sample, this clone turned up a few times. The CDR3 loop is CASSVGRTEAFF. The CDR3 DNA sequence: TGTGCCAGTAGTGTAGGTCGCACTGAAGCTTTCTTT. The gene calls are TRBV19 and TRBJ1-1; D is uncertain. CDR1 and CDR2 (germline): LNHDA, SQIVND (reference sequence). V lost 5 bases, J lost 4 bases, and 8 bases lay in between. The CDR3 extends over 12 amino acids.

The rearrangement uses TRBV7-2 and TRBJ1-1, with 8 bases lining up with TRBD1. Germline V CDR1 and CDR2: SGHTA, FQGNSA. This CDR3 region has 15 residues. The V and J ends lost 1 base and 5 bases, in that order; junction bases with no gene match: 6. The CDR3 region is CASSLEIRGRTEAFF. As DNA, the CDR3 is TGTGCCAGCAGCTTAGAGATCAGGGGGCGGACTGAAGCTTTCTTT.

The rearrangement joins TRBV18 to TRBJ1-1, with 7 nucleotides matching TRBD1. CDR1 is KGHSH, CDR2 LQKENI, per germline. V trimming: 5 bases; J trimming: 4 bases; junction bases outside the gene matches: 10. This CDR3 region has 15 residues. The CDR3: CASSFDRAGGTEAFF. Here the CDR3 DNA reads TGTGCCAGCTCATTTGACAGGGCGGGCGGCACTGAAGCTTTCTTT.

The CDR3 spells CAISSTRDTEAFF. CDR3 nucleotides: TGTGCCATTTCGAGCACCCGGGACACTGAAGCTTTCTTT. This chain connects TRBV10-3 to TRBJ1-1; no firm D call. The length of the CDR3 is 13 residues. Germline V gene sequence: CDR1 ENHRY, CDR2 SYGVKD. V lost 9 bases and J 3 bases, leaving 14 bases between the germline ends.

The chain is built from TRBV10-3 and TRBJ2-1; 9 positions agree with TRBD2. The CDR3 loop spans 14 amino acids. The J segment lost 10 bases and the V segment lost 6 bases, leaving 10 bases of the junction unmatched. Looked up from germline, CDR1 is ENHRY and CDR2 is SYGVKD. This chain's CDR3 is CAIRGRGGLGEQFF. The CDR3 bases are TGTGCCATCAGAGGGCGGGGGGGCCTTGGCGAGCAGTTCTTC.

This clone was counted once. The J gene is TRBJ2-1, the V gene TRBV12-5; D is undetermined. V lost 6 bases and J lost 6, with 15 bases in between. The CDR3 covers 14 residues. The germline V gene encodes CDR1 LGHNT and CDR2 FRNRAP. The CDR3 DNA reads TGTGCTAGTGGCCCACCCGAAACTCCCAATGAGCAGTTCTTC. Protein: CASGPPETPNEQFF.

The J gene is TRBJ2-5, the V gene TRBV27; 9 bases align to TRBD1. V shed 4 bases and J 5 bases; nucleotides not matched to a gene: 5. Germline V lookup: CDR1 MNHEY, CDR2 SMNVEV (reference sequence). This CDR3 spans 14 amino acids. CDR3 DNA sequence: TGTGCCAGCAGTTCCCTTGGGACAGGGGAGACCCAGTACTTC. Its protein is CASSSLGTGETQYF.

The chain uses TRBV18 and TRBJ1-1; D unclear. V was clipped by 5 bases and J by 0 bases, with 7 bases between them. Germline CDR1 reads KGHSH; CDR2 reads LQKENI. The CDR3 has 13 residues. The CDR3 bases are TGTGCCAGCTCAGGAGGGATGAACACTGAAGCTTTCTTT. This sequence encodes CASSGGMNTEAFF.

V is TRBV20-1 and J is TRBJ2-7, with D unresolved. With 4 bases removed from V and 6 bases from J, the gap between germline ends came to 10 bases. The CDR3 loop spans 11 amino acids. Germline loops: CDR1 DFQATT, CDR2 SNEGSKA (reference sequence). As DNA, the CDR3 is TGCAGTGCTAAGTTGGGGTCCGAGCAGTACTTC. It yields the protein CSAKLGSEQYF.

This chain uses TRBV6-1 with TRBJ2-7; D uncertain. The V gene lost 5 bases and the J gene lost 3 bases, with 11 bases spanning the gap. From germline, CDR1 is MNHNS and CDR2 SASEGT. There are 13 residues in the CDR3. The CDR3 coding sequence is TGTGCCAGCAGTCGTAACACGATCTACGAGCAGTACTTC. Protein product: CASSRNTIYEQYF.

The V gene is TRBV7-9, the J gene TRBJ1-5; D possibly corresponds to TRBD1 (5 bases). This CDR3 contains 14 residues. CDR1 and CDR2 from the germline V gene are SEHNR and FQNEAQ (reference sequence). V gave up 5 bases and J gave up 10 bases, with 18 bases separating them. The chain's CDR3 is CASSLDWPGEPQHF. CDR3 sequence (DNA): TGTGCCAGCAGCCTCGACTGGCCGGGGGAACCCCAGCATTTT.

The chain joins TRBV4-1 to TRBJ1-1; the D is unclear. CDR1 MGHRA and CDR2 YSYEKL come from the germline V gene. Trimming shortened V by 0 bases and J by 2 bases, and 10 bases separated the two germline ends. The CDR3 extends over 15 amino acids. In DNA form, the CDR3 reads TGCGCCAGCAGCCAAGATCGCACAGTTAACACTGAAGCTTTCTTT. Its translation is CASSQDRTVNTEAFF.

The CDR3 sequence is CASRGLAGGIGELFF. CDR3 nucleotides: TGTGCCAGCCGGGGACTAGCGGGAGGGATCGGGGAGCTGTTTTTT. V and J are TRBV2 and TRBJ2-2; 16 bases fit TRBD2. The CDR3 is 15 residues long. Per germline, CDR1 SNHLY and CDR2 FYNNEI. V trimming: 8 bases; J trimming: 7 bases; junction bases outside the gene matches: 4.